These 16 T cell receptor beta chains originate from one sample sequenced in a study of OX40 agonist ivuxolimab in advanced cancers. This table comes from immunoSEQ multiplex PCR, and its TCRdb copy is limited to in-frame clones, with some not included. This repertoire shows about 77,000 clones, more than 70% found once; its top ten account for roughly 0.77%. Source: CD4+ or CD8+ T cells sorted from blood, taken in a trial of the OX40 agonist ivuxolimab. The receptors originated from an adult with an advanced solid tumor such as melanoma, head and neck, liver or kidney cancer.

This clone was detected once. The genes are TRBV10-3 and TRBJ1-3, with D unclear. Trimming took off 3 bases at V and 1 base at J, with 7 bases between the two ends. The length of the CDR3 is 14 residues. Germline assignment: CDR1 ENHRY and CDR2 SYGVKD. The CDR3 loop reads CAISDVRSGNTIYF. The CDR3 region has the DNA TGTGCCATCAGTGATGTCAGATCTGGAAACACCATATATTTT.

V usage is TRBV11-2 and J usage is TRBJ2-3, with 7 bases matching TRBD1. V shed 3 bases and J 5 bases; nucleotides not matched to a gene: 11. This CDR3 contains 16 residues. The germline gives CDR1 SGHAT, CDR2 FQNNGV. The CDR3 DNA reads TGTGCCAGCAGCTTTGGAGAGACAGGGAAGGTAGATACGCAGTATTTT. Its translation is CASSFGETGKVDTQYF.

V gene TRBV27 combines with J gene TRBJ2-7; D might be TRBD1 (5 bases). The CDR3 is 13 residues long. Looked up from germline, CDR1 is MNHEY and CDR2 is SMNVEV (reference sequence). With 3 bases removed from V and 3 bases from J, the gap between germline ends came to 9 bases. The CDR3 region is CASSFDSSYEQYF. The CDR3 DNA is TGTGCCAGCAGTTTCGACAGCAGCTACGAGCAGTACTTC.

V usage is TRBV9 and J usage is TRBJ2-5; D is unresolved. The CDR3 is made up of 16 amino acids. Germline CDR1 is SGDLS and CDR2 is YYNGEE. Trimming left V 0 bases short and J 2 bases short, with 14 bases between. The CDR3 reads CASSVVNPITQETQYF. The CDR3 DNA reads TGTGCCAGCAGCGTAGTCAACCCTATTACTCAAGAGACCCAGTACTTC.

The V and J genes are TRBV7-2 and TRBJ1-5; 8 nucleotides agree with TRBD1. The V and J ends lost 2 bases and 3 bases, in that order; junction bases with no gene match: 3. This CDR3 comprises 15 residues. The germline V gene has CDR1 SGHTA and CDR2 FQGNSA. CDR3 sequence: CASSLSDRANQPQHF. CDR3 nucleotide sequence: TGTGCCAGCAGCTTATCGGACAGGGCCAATCAGCCCCAGCATTTT.

The genes are TRBV10-3 and TRBJ1-4; TRBD1 is a possible D gene (6 bases). The CDR3 is 15 residues long. The V gene's germline CDR1 is ENHRY and CDR2 SYGVKD. The V and J ends lost 3 bases and 3 bases respectively, with 11 bases between them. In DNA form, the CDR3 reads TGTGCCATCAGTGACAGGGGTTCGGCTAATGAAAAACTGTTTTTT. Translating gives CAISDRGSANEKLFF.

The chain employs TRBV18 and TRBJ2-3, with 11 bases lining up with TRBD2. The V gene end was trimmed by 5 bases and the J gene end by 4 bases; junction bases not matched to a gene: 8. The CDR3 is 16 amino acids. Germline-derived CDR1 and CDR2 are KGHSH and LQKENI. CDR3 nucleotide sequence: TGTGCCAGCTCATCCACCCTAGCGGGGGGACCAGATACGCAGTATTTT. It encodes CASSSTLAGGPDTQYF.

This chain links TRBV5-1 with TRBJ2-1; no clear D gene. V was cut by 4 bases and J by 0 bases, with 11 bases left in between. The CDR3 covers 15 residues. CDR1 is SGHRS and CDR2 is YFSETQ in the germline V gene. For the CDR3, the DNA is TGCGCCAGCAGCCCGCGCGCTAGCTCCTACAATGAGCAGTTCTTC. Its translation: CASSPRASSYNEQFF.

This chain uses TRBV28 with TRBJ1-6, with D hard to call. CDR1 is MDHEN and CDR2 is SYDVKM in the germline V gene. The CDR3 length is 14 residues. Trimming removed 7 bases from V and 3 bases from J, with 10 bases in between. The CDR3 is CASKGRLYNSPLHF. Written as DNA, the CDR3 is TGTGCCAGCAAGGGCAGGCTCTATAATTCACCCCTCCACTTT.

J is TRBJ2-2 and V is TRBV7-2; 7 bases are a match to TRBD1. The CDR3 is made up of 15 amino acids. In germline, CDR1 is SGHTA, CDR2 FQGNSA. Trimming removed 4 bases from V and 3 bases from J; junction bases left unmatched: 5. As DNA, the CDR3 is TGTGCCAGCAGCTCCGGACAGGCGTACACCGGGGAGCTGTTTTTT. It codes for CASSSGQAYTGELFF.

The chain combines TRBV13 with TRBJ2-5; D is ambiguous. CDR1 is PRHDT and CDR2 is FYEKMQ in the germline V gene (reference sequence). The CDR3 runs to 13 residues. Between the trimmed V and J ends, which lost 1 base and 3 bases, there was a span of 6 bases. CDR3 coding DNA: TGTGCCAGCAGCTTAGACAGAGAAGAGACCCAGTACTTC. Amino acid sequence: CASSLDREETQYF.

For the CDR3, the DNA is TGTGCCAGCAGCCCCCAGGGTATGTTTCAGCCCCAGCATTTT. It translates to CASSPQGMFQPQHF. J is TRBJ1-5 and V is TRBV11-2, with a tentative D call TRBD1 (5 bases). The CDR3 covers 14 residues. The V and J ends lost 5 bases and 6 bases respectively, with 14 bases between them. CDR1 is SGHAT, CDR2 FQNNGV, per germline.

The V and J genes are TRBV5-3 and TRBJ1-2, with unresolved D. TRBV5-3 qualifies as an ORF whose function is uncertain. The V gene lost 8 bases and the J gene lost 8 bases, with 16 bases spanning the gap. The CDR3 covers 12 residues. The CDR3 protein is CASPAIQKGYTF. CDR3 coding DNA: TGTGCCAGCCCGGCAATTCAGAAAGGCTACACCTTC.

This clone was seen a single time. V gene TRBV5-1 combines with J gene TRBJ1-6; 9 bases fit TRBD1. Germline CDR1 and CDR2: SGHRS and YFSETQ. The CDR3 totals 17 residues. V was clipped by 3 bases and J by 7 bases; unmatched bases: 11. CDR3 coding DNA: TGCGCCAGCAGCTCATCGACAGGGGGGATGGGGAATTCACCCCTCCACTTT. Its protein product is CASSSSTGGMGNSPLHF.

Turning to this clone: The same CDR3 is also encoded by other DNA sequences in this sample. The chain recombines TRBV2 with TRBJ2-2; D is ambiguous. Germline V gene sequence: CDR1 SNHLY, CDR2 FYNNEI. This CDR3 is built from 18 residues. The V and J ends lost 1 base and 13 bases respectively, with 28 bases between them. CDR3 sequence: CASSEGLLDVGFRGRLFF. CDR3 nucleotide sequence: TGTGCCAGCAGTGAAGGTCTATTGGACGTCGGATTTCGTGGGCGGCTGTTTTTT.

This chain uses TRBV27 with TRBJ2-5; D not resolved. Trimming took 5 bases from V and 3 from J, leaving 13 bases between them. Germline V gene data show CDR1 as MNHEY and CDR2 as SMNVEV (reference sequence). This CDR3 has 14 residues. The CDR3 DNA reads TGTGCCAGCAGTCCCGGACGGGTAAAAGAGACCCAGTACTTC. It encodes CASSPGRVKETQYF.